This T cell receptor beta chain comes out of a study of response to subunit inactivated influenza vaccine. Study-wide results and limits: Every seasonal influenza vaccination brings in few new T cells, the authors suggested.

This clonotype was found a few times. Its specificity is not known. MiXCR was run by TCRdb on the RT-PCR reads, yielding one entry per CDR3 protein. The sample consists of about 610,000 distinct CDR3 sequences, around 15% of them appearing once. The CDR3 has 17 amino acids. Losses at the gene ends were 6 bases for V and 5 bases for J; bases not matched to a gene: 12. CDR1 is ENHRY, CDR2 SYGVKD, per germline. This specimen was PBMCs from blood, taken roughly 13 days after vaccination. V gene TRBV10-3 combines with J gene TRBJ2-1, with 11 bases aligning to TRBD1. The TCR sequence derives from a man aged 50-60 years who received an inactivated influenza vaccine. In DNA, the CDR3 is TGTGCCATCAGGGGACAGGGGGAGAATTGGGGACACAATGAGCAGTTCTTC. Residues: CAIRGQGENWGHNEQFF.